Listed here is a single T cell receptor beta chain. This sample was taken from a study of technical replicates of blood from four donors. Trimming left V 1 base short and J 0 bases short, with 6 bases between. This CDR3 region has 15 residues. Germline V gene data show CDR1 as SEHNR and CDR2 as FQNEAQ (reference sequence). TCRdb keeps only in-frame clones here, not all; method: immunoSEQ multiplex PCR. Of 85,000 to 95,000 clones listed, roughly 95% are singletons. The sample consisted of T cells isolated from PBMCs. The chain recombines TRBV7-9 with TRBJ2-2; D not certain. The receptor was derived from a human donor in good health. This chain's CDR3 is CASSLGTSNTGELFF. CDR3 sequence (DNA): TGTGCCAGCAGCTTAGGTACATCGAACACCGGGGAGCTGTTTTTT.